Each of the 18 T cell receptor beta chains below was sequenced from the same sample in a study of long-term antiretroviral therapy in people with HIV. A v3.0 immunoSEQ assay was performed at survey level. TCRdb keeps only in-frame clones here, not all; method: immunoSEQ multiplex PCR. The sample has tens of thousands of clones, under 80% seen once. Material: unsorted PBMCs, obtained 0.5 years after starting antiretroviral therapy. These receptors all stem from a woman in her thirties or forties with HIV.

This rearrangement joins TRBV7-8 to TRBJ1-1; D uncertain. The V end lost 5 bases, the J end lost 10 bases, and 17 bases lay between the germline ends. Germline CDR1 reads SGHVS; CDR2 reads FQNEAQ. The CDR3 contains 13 residues. Here the CDR3 DNA reads TGTGCCAGCAGCCTGGGTCTCCTAGGAGGAGCTTTCTTT. Its protein is CASSLGLLGGAFF.

The CDR3, as DNA: TGTGCCAGCAGCCAAATGGGGGCGGATCAGCCCCAGCATTTT. Amino acid sequence: CASSQMGADQPQHF. V is TRBV4-2 and J is TRBJ1-5; weak D call: TRBD1 (6 bases). V lost 2 bases to trimming and J lost 5 bases, with 10 bases between them. This CDR3 has 14 residues. Germline values: CDR1 LGHNA, CDR2 YNFKEQ.

The J gene is TRBJ2-1, the V gene TRBV28; 9 positions agree with TRBD1. V gave up 6 bases and J gave up 7 bases; unmatched junction bases: 13. This CDR3 spans 16 amino acids. The V gene's germline CDR1 is MDHEN and CDR2 SYDVKM. The CDR3 here is CASSKYRGHPPNEQFF. The CDR3 coding sequence is TGTGCCAGCAGCAAGTACAGGGGGCACCCACCGAATGAGCAGTTCTTC.

This rearrangement joins TRBV5-5 to TRBJ2-3; TRBD2 is a possible D gene (6 bases). Germline CDR1 reads SGHKS; CDR2 reads YYEKEE (reference sequence). CDR3 length equals 13 residues. Between the trimmed V and J ends, which lost 0 bases and 6 bases, there was a span of 8 bases. Here the CDR3 DNA reads TGTGCCAGCAGCTTGGAGACTAGGGATACGCAGTATTTT. This gives the protein CASSLETRDTQYF.

The rearrangement uses TRBV27 and TRBJ1-5; 8 nucleotides agree with TRBD1. Germline values: CDR1 MNHEY, CDR2 SMNVEV (reference sequence). V lost 6 bases and J lost 2; bases outside the gene matches: 6. The CDR3 is 15 amino acids. The CDR3 DNA follows: TGTGCCAGCAGATCAGGGGGCGCAGGCAATCAGCCCCAGCATTTT. It codes for CASRSGGAGNQPQHF.

The J gene is TRBJ1-1, the V gene TRBV5-4; 7 bases fit TRBD1. This CDR3 spans 15 amino acids. V was clipped by 3 bases and J by 0 bases; unmatched bases: 5. Looked up from germline, CDR1 is SGHNT and CDR2 is YYREEE (reference sequence). The CDR3 protein is CASSYPTGMNTEAFF. CDR3 nucleotide sequence: TGTGCCAGCAGCTACCCGACAGGGATGAACACTGAAGCTTTCTTT.

This chain connects TRBV30 to TRBJ2-1; 10 nucleotides agree with TRBD1. The junction had 7 bases not matched to a gene; V was cut back by 4 bases and J by 7 bases. Germline V gives CDR1 GTSNPN, CDR2 SVGIG (reference sequence). The CDR3 loop spans 14 amino acids. CDR3 DNA sequence: TGTGCCTGGACCCGGGACAGGGGATGGAATGAGCAGTTCTTC. It specifies CAWTRDRGWNEQFF.

The gene calls are TRBV5-1 and TRBJ2-7, with 8 bases identical to TRBD1. With V trimmed by 0 bases and J by 7 bases, 6 bases remained unmatched. This CDR3 has 14 amino acids. Germline V CDR1 and CDR2: SGHRS, YFSETQ. This CDR3 reads CASSLVATGEEQYF. The CDR3 region has the DNA TGCGCCAGCAGCTTGGTGGCGACAGGGGAAGAGCAGTACTTC. The full variable domain, completed using reference TRBV5-1 and TRBJ2-7, is KAGVTQTPRYLIKTRGQQVTLSCSPISGHRSVSWYQQTPGQGLQFLFEYFSETQRNKGNFPGRFSGRQFSNSRSEMNVSTLELGDSALYLCASSLVATGEEQYFGPGTRLTVT.

V gene TRBV30 combines with J gene TRBJ1-6; D remains ambiguous. The CDR3 is 15 amino acids. Germline assignment: CDR1 GTSNPN and CDR2 SVGIG (reference sequence). Trimming left V 3 bases short and J 7 bases short, with 16 bases between. The CDR3 loop is CAWRVQFQGNSPLHF. CDR3 coding DNA: TGTGCCTGGAGAGTGCAGTTCCAAGGGAATTCACCCCTCCACTTT.

This chain uses TRBV4-1 with TRBJ1-1, with D uncertain. There are 14 residues in the CDR3. V was clipped by 2 bases and J by 4 bases, with 11 bases between them. The germline gives CDR1 MGHRA, CDR2 YSYEKL. CDR3 amino acids: CASSQTGKATEAFF. Written as DNA, the CDR3 is TGCGCCAGCAGCCAAACCGGTAAGGCCACTGAAGCTTTCTTT.

In its sample, this clone was seen once. The chain couples TRBV6-5 to TRBJ2-7; the D gene could be TRBD1 or TRBD2 (5 bases each). The CDR3 runs to 13 residues. Looked up from germline, CDR1 is MNHEY and CDR2 is SVGAGI. V was clipped by 6 bases and J by 2 bases, with 11 bases between them. Here the CDR3 DNA reads TGTGCCAGCAGGGGGACCGGAACCTACGAGCAGTACTTC. It is translated as CASRGTGTYEQYF.

The chain has TRBV5-1 and TRBJ2-1; D is perhaps TRBD2 (5 bases). This CDR3 comprises 15 residues. V lost 0 bases, J lost 2 bases, and 9 bases lay in between. Germline loops: CDR1 SGHRS, CDR2 YFSETQ. Here the CDR3 reads CASSLGTGAYNEQFF. The CDR3 DNA sequence: TGCGCCAGCAGCTTGGGAACCGGGGCCTACAATGAGCAGTTCTTC. The whole variable domain, filled in from reference TRBV5-1 and TRBJ2-1, reads KAGVTQTPRYLIKTRGQQVTLSCSPISGHRSVSWYQQTPGQGLQFLFEYFSETQRNKGNFPGRFSGRQFSNSRSEMNVSTLELGDSALYLCASSLGTGAYNEQFFGPGTRLTVL.

As to this clone: This sample includes further DNA sequences coding for the same CDR3. The V call is TRBV5-5, the J call TRBJ2-1; 7 nucleotides match TRBD2. The CDR3 runs to 15 residues. The V segment lost 4 bases and the J segment 0 bases; nucleotides outside the gene matches: 4. Germline V gene lookup returns CDR1 SGHKS and CDR2 YYEKEE (reference sequence). The DNA of the CDR3 is TGTGCCAGCAGCCTCGGGGGGAGCTCCTACAATGAGCAGTTCTTC. Translating it yields CASSLGGSSYNEQFF.

This chain uses TRBV5-1 with TRBJ1-4; D is possibly TRBD1 (5 bases). Germline values: CDR1 SGHRS, CDR2 YFSETQ. V dropped 0 bases and J dropped 6 bases, with 9 bases sitting between them. This CDR3 spans 14 amino acids. CDR3 sequence reads: CASSLAGEHEKLFF. CDR3 coding DNA: TGCGCCAGCAGCTTGGCGGGGGAACATGAAAAACTGTTTTTT. Together with reference TRBV5-1 and TRBJ1-4, the CDR3 gives the full variable domain: KAGVTQTPRYLIKTRGQQVTLSCSPISGHRSVSWYQQTPGQGLQFLFEYFSETQRNKGNFPGRFSGRQFSNSRSEMNVSTLELGDSALYLCASSLAGEHEKLFFGSGTQLSVL.

V is TRBV28 and J is TRBJ2-1, with D maybe TRBD1 (5 bases). The germline V gene has CDR1 MDHEN and CDR2 SYDVKM. The V end lost 5 bases, the J end lost 7 bases, and 6 bases lay between the germline ends. CDR3 length equals 11 residues. This CDR3 is CASSPGNEQFF. The DNA of the CDR3 is TGTGCCAGCAGTCCAGGGAATGAGCAGTTCTTC.

Written as DNA, the CDR3 is TGTGCCATCAGTCCCGGGACAGGGTATAGCAATCAGCCCCAGCATTTT. The encoded protein is CAISPGTGYSNQPQHF. V usage is TRBV10-3 and J usage is TRBJ1-5, with TRBD1 identical over 9 bases. Germline V lookup: CDR1 ENHRY, CDR2 SYGVKD. The CDR3 sequence is 16 residues long. J lost 0 bases, V lost 5 bases, and 5 bases had no gene match.

This clone was found a few times. V usage is TRBV28 and J usage is TRBJ2-7; D remains unclear. The length of the CDR3 is 11 residues. CDR1 MDHEN and CDR2 SYDVKM come from the germline V gene. Trimming took off 3 bases at V and 6 bases at J, with 6 bases between the two ends. The CDR3 bases are TGTGCCAGCAGTTTCTATGCCGAGCAGTACTTC. Its protein is CASSFYAEQYF.

V gene TRBV4-3 combines with J gene TRBJ2-1, with D perhaps matching TRBD1 or TRBD2 (5 bases each). Germline loops: CDR1 LGHNA, CDR2 YSLEER. This CDR3 is built from 17 residues. V lost 1 base, J lost 5 bases, and 18 bases lay in between. Here the CDR3 reads CASSQVGGPKGHNEQFF. The CDR3 DNA reads TGCGCCAGCAGCCAAGTGGGCGGGCCTAAGGGGCACAATGAGCAGTTCTTC.